Listed below are T cell receptor beta chains from one sample, sequenced in a study of T cells in Graves' hyperthyroidism and ophthalmopathy. TCRdb re-called the multiplex PCR reads with MiXCR, one entry per CDR3 protein. The repertoire includes a few hundred thousand distinct CDR3 sequences, approximately 13% of them detected once, and about 5% sits in the top ten. Sequences were obtained from blood. The source is a woman between 18 and 29 years old with Graves' hyperthyroidism. Each CDR3 is given with its conserved first and last residue. D genes are given only for firm matches. Clone size is not always given. Where it is, it says once, few, many or a class for expanded clones.

D gene	CDR3 length	clone size	V gene	J gene	CDR3 protein	CDR3 DNA
TRBD2	16	-	TRBV20-1	TRBJ2-3	CSARDYLAGYTDTQYF	TGCAGTGCTAGAGACTATCTAGCGGGATACACAGATACGCAGTATTTT
-	15	many	TRBV11-2	TRBJ2-1	CASSSLKGTYNEQFF	TGTGCCAGCAGCTCCCTTAAAGGAACCTACAATGAGCAGTTCTTC
-	13	-	TRBV10-2	TRBJ2-7	CASSESTAVGQYF	TGCGCCAGCAGTGAGTCGACCGCGGTGGGGCAGTACTTC
-	13	many	TRBV20-1	TRBJ2-7	CSASDRTSYEQYF	TGCAGTGCTAGTGATCGAACAAGTTACGAGCAGTACTTC
TRBD2	16	-	TRBV7-2	TRBJ2-5	CASSFGSSGGQETQYF	TGTGCCAGCAGCTTTGGGTCTAGCGGGGGGCAAGAGACCCAGTACTTC
TRBD2	16	many	TRBV4-1	TRBJ2-1	CASSQEEAGGENEQFF	TGCGCCAGCAGCCAAGAAGAAGCGGGAGGGGAGAATGAGCAGTTCTTC
TRBD1	13	-	TRBV18	TRBJ1-1	CASSPGAGGEAFF	TGTGCCAGCTCCCCCGGGGCAGGGGGCGAAGCTTTCTTT
-	14	many	TRBV11-2	TRBJ1-1	CASSLAGLNTEAFF	TGTGCCAGCAGCTTAGCAGGGCTGAACACTGAAGCTTTCTTT
-	15	many	TRBV9	TRBJ1-6	CASSVGWDSNSPLHF	TGTGCCAGCAGCGTAGGGTGGGATTCTAATTCACCCCTCCACTTT
-	17	few	TRBV3-1	TRBJ2-7	CASSPPPGEVNSYEQYF	TGTGCCAGCAGCCCGCCCCCGGGCGAAGTAAACTCCTACGAGCAGTACTTC